This T cell receptor beta chain was obtained from a study of cytomegalovirus exposure and HLA in healthy donors. As for this clone: Its antigen is currently unknown.

General observations from the study: Likely technical artifact: a cluster of highly shared sequence variants. Equally common other TCR beta chains were less clonally expanded than HLA-associated ones, a later analysis found. Across donors, sequencing depth was assumed by presence/absence analyses to be roughly uniform.

CDR1 and CDR2 (germline): MDHEN, SYDVKM. J gave up 2 bases and V 10 bases, and 10 bases lay outside the gene matches. There are 15 residues in the CDR3. Vbeta (60) and Jbeta (13) primers were used in the PCR. Measured with immunoSEQ multiplex PCR; TCRdb has only the in-frame clones, and not every one. The profile shows approximately 100,000 clones, around two thirds of them singletons. Each of the donors was a healthy bone marrow donor. The chain carries TRBV28 and TRBJ2-3, with 9 bases matching TRBD2. The receptor was isolated from a man aged 30 to 39 in good health and CMV-seropositive. Material for sequencing was PBMCs. The CDR3 is CATLSGGGHTDTQYF. The CDR3 DNA is TGTGCCACCCTTAGCGGGGGAGGGCACACAGATACGCAGTATTTT. Full variable domain (remainder filled in from reference TRBV28 and TRBJ2-3): DVKVTQSSRYLVKRTGEKVFLECVQDMDHENMFWYRQDPGLGLRLIYFSYDVKMKEKGDIPEGYSVSREKKERFSLILESASTNQTSMYLCATLSGGGHTDTQYFGPGTRLTVL.